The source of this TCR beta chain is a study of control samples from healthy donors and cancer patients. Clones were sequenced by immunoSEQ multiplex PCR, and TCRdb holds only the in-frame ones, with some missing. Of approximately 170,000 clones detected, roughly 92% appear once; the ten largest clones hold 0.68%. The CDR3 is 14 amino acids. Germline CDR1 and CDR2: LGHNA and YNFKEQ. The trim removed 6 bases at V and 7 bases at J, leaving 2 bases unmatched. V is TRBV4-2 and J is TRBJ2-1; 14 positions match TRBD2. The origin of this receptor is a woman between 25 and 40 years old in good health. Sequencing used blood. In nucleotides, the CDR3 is TGTGCCAGCAGAGGACTAGCGGGAGGTAATGAGCAGTTCTTC. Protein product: CASRGLAGGNEQFF.